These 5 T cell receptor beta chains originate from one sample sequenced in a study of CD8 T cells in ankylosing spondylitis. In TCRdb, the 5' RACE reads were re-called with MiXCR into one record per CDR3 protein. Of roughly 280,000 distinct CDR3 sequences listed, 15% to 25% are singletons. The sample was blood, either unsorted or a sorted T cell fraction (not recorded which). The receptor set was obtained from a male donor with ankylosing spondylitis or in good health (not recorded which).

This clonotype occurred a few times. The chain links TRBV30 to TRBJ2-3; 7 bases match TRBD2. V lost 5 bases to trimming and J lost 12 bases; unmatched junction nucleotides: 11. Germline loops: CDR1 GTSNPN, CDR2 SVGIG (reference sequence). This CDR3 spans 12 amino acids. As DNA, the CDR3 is TGTGCCTGGGCCCCCGGGACTAACTTACAGTATTTT. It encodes CAWAPGTNLQYF.

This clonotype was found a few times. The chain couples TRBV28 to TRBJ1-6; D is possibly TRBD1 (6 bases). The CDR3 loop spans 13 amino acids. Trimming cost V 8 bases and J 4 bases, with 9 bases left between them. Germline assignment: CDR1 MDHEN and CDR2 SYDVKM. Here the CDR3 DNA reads TGTGCCAGCGGACAGAGTTATAATTCACCCCTCCACTTT. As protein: CASGQSYNSPLHF.

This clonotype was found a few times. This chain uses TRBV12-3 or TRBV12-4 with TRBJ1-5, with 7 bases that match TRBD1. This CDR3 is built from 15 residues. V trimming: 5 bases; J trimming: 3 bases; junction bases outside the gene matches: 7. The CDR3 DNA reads TGTGCCAGCAGTCTGACAGGGCCAACCAATCAGCCCCAGCATTTT. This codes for CASSLTGPTNQPQHF.

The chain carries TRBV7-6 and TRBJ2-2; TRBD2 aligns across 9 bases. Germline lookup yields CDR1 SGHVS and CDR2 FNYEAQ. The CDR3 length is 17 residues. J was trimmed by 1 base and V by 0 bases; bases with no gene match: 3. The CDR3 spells CASSLALLAGNTGELFF. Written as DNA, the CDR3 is TGTGCCAGCAGCTTAGCGTTACTAGCGGGGAACACCGGGGAGCTGTTTTTT.

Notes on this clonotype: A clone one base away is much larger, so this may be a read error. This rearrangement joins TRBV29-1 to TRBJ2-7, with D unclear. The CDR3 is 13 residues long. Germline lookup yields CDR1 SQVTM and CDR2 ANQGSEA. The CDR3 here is CSVRQDGSYEQHV. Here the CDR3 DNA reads TGCAGCGTTCGGCAGGACGGCTCCTACGAGCAGCACGTC.